Below, 27 T cell receptor beta chains from the same sample are listed, as sequenced in a study of T cells in Graves' hyperthyroidism and ophthalmopathy. RNA transcripts served as the template for amplifying TCR beta CDR3 regions. Researchers ran a first-round RT-PCR on the TCR CDR3 using the HTBI primer set. TCRdb independently ran MiXCR on the multiplex PCR reads; one entry per CDR3 protein. The data show under 400,000 distinct CDR3 sequences, around 14% seen once. The sample was blood. The receptors here all came from a young woman with Graves' hyperthyroidism.

This clonotype was counted at least ten times. The V call is TRBV20-1, the J call TRBJ1-1, with D unclear. Germline V gives CDR1 DFQATT, CDR2 SNEGSKA (reference sequence). V was clipped by 2 bases and J by 10 bases, with 14 bases between them. The CDR3 runs to 12 residues. DNA for the CDR3: TGCAGTGCTAGAACTGGACCTTCGGGAGCTTTCTTT. Its protein product is CSARTGPSGAFF.

This clonotype has only a few counts. At one boundary the junction diverges from the germline segment, which might be a read error. The chain recombines TRBV28 with TRBJ2-5; TRBD1 might be the D (6 bases). This CDR3 has 13 residues. Germline assignment: CDR1 MDHEN and CDR2 SYDVKM. The CDR3 spells CASSLSFRMGTNF. In DNA, the CDR3 is TGTGCCAGCAGTTTATCTTTCCGGATGGGGACAAACTTC.

This clonotype has ten or more counts. The chain has TRBV7-2 and TRBJ2-3; TRBD2 aligns across 7 bases. Per germline, CDR1 SGHTA and CDR2 FQGNSA. After removal of 6 bases from V and 4 bases from J, the junction contained 4 bases not matched to a gene. The CDR3 runs 13 residues. CDR3 residues: CASRSGNADTQYF. DNA of the CDR3: TGTGCCAGCAGGAGCGGGAACGCAGATACGCAGTATTTT. The complete variable domain, with remaining parts taken from reference TRBV7-2 and TRBJ2-3, reads GAGVSQSPSNKVTEKGKDVELRCDPISGHTALYWYRQSLGQGLEFLIYFQGNSAPDKSGLPSDRFSAERTGGSVSTLTIQRTQQEDSAVYLCASRSGNADTQYFGPGTRLTVL.

J is TRBJ2-3 and V is TRBV3-1; no definite D call. Germline V gene lookup returns CDR1 LGHDT and CDR2 YNNKEL (reference sequence). V was trimmed by 0 bases and J by 7 bases, leaving 5 bases between them. The CDR3 has 12 residues. CDR3 sequence: CASSQERYTQYF. The DNA of the CDR3 is TGTGCCAGCAGCCAAGAGAGGTATACGCAGTATTTT.

This sequence joins TRBV2 and TRBJ2-7; 7 bases fit TRBD2. Germline-derived CDR1 and CDR2 are SNHLY and FYNNEI. J gave up 6 bases and V 6 bases, and 8 bases lay outside the gene matches. There are 13 residues in the CDR3. The CDR3 sequence: CASRAGLISEQYF. The CDR3 nucleotides are TGTGCCAGCAGAGCGGGGCTAATCTCCGAGCAGTACTTC.

This clonotype was counted a few times. This rearrangement joins TRBV9 to TRBJ2-7; 9 bases fit TRBD2. The CDR3 runs to 16 residues. CDR1 and CDR2 from the germline V gene are SGDLS and YYNGEE. V was pared by 4 bases and J by 7 bases, with 15 bases of the junction left unmatched. The CDR3 is CASSLRSSGSFHEQYF. The CDR3, as DNA: TGTGCCAGCAGCCTCCGCAGTAGCGGGAGTTTCCATGAGCAGTACTTC.

This clonotype was observed at least ten times. The V gene is TRBV2, the J gene TRBJ2-3; D gene uncertain. V was shortened by 3 bases and J by 1 base, with 11 bases between the two germline ends. The germline gives CDR1 SNHLY, CDR2 FYNNEI. The CDR3 has 15 residues. For the CDR3, the DNA is TGTGCCAGCAGTGAGTCCCGACGGGGCACAGATACGCAGTATTTT. It yields the protein CASSESRRGTDTQYF.

This clonotype has a count of ten or more. The genes are TRBV20-1 and TRBJ2-1; 7 bases match TRBD1. CDR1 and CDR2 (germline): DFQATT, SNEGSKA (reference sequence). This CDR3 is built from 15 residues. The ends lost 2 bases at V and 6 bases at J; junction bases unmatched: 10. As DNA, the CDR3 is TGCAGTGCTAGAATCAGACAGGGCTGGGGCAATGAGCAGTTCTTC. The encoded protein is CSARIRQGWGNEQFF.

This clonotype showed up just a few times. V usage is TRBV7-2 and J usage is TRBJ1-6; D uncertain. Trimming cost V 2 bases and J 8 bases, with 16 bases left between them. Germline loops: CDR1 SGHTA, CDR2 FQGNSA. CDR3 length: 16 amino acids. CDR3 in amino acids: CASSLTRRLTDSPLHF. The DNA of the CDR3 is TGTGCCAGCAGCTTAACCCGCCGGTTAACGGATTCACCCCTCCACTTT.

In its sample, this clonotype was seen many times. The rearrangement links TRBV6-1 to TRBJ1-4; no firm D call. The CDR3 runs to 14 residues. V lost 2 bases to trimming and J lost 7 bases, with 11 bases between them. From germline, CDR1 is MNHNS and CDR2 SASEGT. Here the CDR3 reads CASSEWGGSEKLFF. The CDR3, as DNA: TGTGCCAGCAGTGAATGGGGTGGTAGTGAAAAACTGTTTTTT.

This clonotype was detected ten times or more. The CDR3, as DNA: TGTGCCAGCAGTGCACTAGCGGGGCCAAACAATGAGCAGTTCTTC. As protein: CASSALAGPNNEQFF. V usage is TRBV6-1 and J usage is TRBJ2-1, with 10 bases fitting TRBD2. This CDR3 has 15 residues. The J segment lost 5 bases and the V segment lost 4 bases, leaving 5 bases of the junction unmatched. CDR1 and CDR2 from the germline V gene are MNHNS and SASEGT.

This clonotype was recorded at least ten times. The chain has TRBV2 and TRBJ2-3, with 7 nucleotides matching TRBD2. After removal of 7 bases from V and 7 bases from J, the junction contained 17 bases not matched to a gene. CDR1 and CDR2 (germline): SNHLY, FYNNEI. The CDR3 sequence is 16 residues long. CDR3: CASNPGGGEMVNTQYF. Here the CDR3 DNA reads TGTGCCAGCAACCCCGGTGGGGGGGAGATGGTCAATACGCAGTATTTT. Full variable domain (missing parts from reference TRBV2 and TRBJ2-3): EPEVTQTPSHQVTQMGQEVILRCVPISNHLYFYWYRQILGQKVEFLVSFYNNEISEKSEIFDDQFSVERPDGSNFTLKIRSTKLEDSAMYFCASNPGGGEMVNTQYFGPGTRLTVL.

This clonotype has at least ten counts. The chain employs TRBV7-9 and TRBJ1-1; D unresolved. V was trimmed by 5 bases and J by 1 base, leaving 11 bases between them. Germline V gene data show CDR1 as SEHNR and CDR2 as FQNEAQ (reference sequence). The CDR3 runs to 14 residues. CDR3 DNA: TGTGCCAGCAGCCCGACGAGAGGGAACACTGAAGCTTTCTTT. Translating it yields CASSPTRGNTEAFF.

This clonotype was counted a few times. This rearrangement joins TRBV7-3 to TRBJ2-5; perhaps TRBD2 as D (5 bases). This CDR3 is 18 amino acids long. Germline CDR1 SGHTA, CDR2 FQGTGA. The ends were cut back, 1 base at V and 3 bases at J, with 21 bases in the middle. CDR3 region: CASSLRGPGRGNEETQYF. The CDR3 nucleotides are TGTGCCAGCAGCTTAAGAGGGCCGGGCAGAGGAAACGAAGAGACCCAGTACTTC.

Many counts were recorded for this clonotype. The chain employs TRBV7-9 and TRBJ2-1, with a possible D match to TRBD2 (5 bases). The V gene's germline CDR1 is SEHNR and CDR2 FQNEAQ (reference sequence). The CDR3 is 15 residues long. V was clipped by 1 base and J by 3 bases, with 10 bases between them. CDR3 nucleotides: TGTGCCAGCAGCTTAGGTGGAGGAATCTACAATGAGCAGTTCTTC. Translation gives CASSLGGGIYNEQFF.

This clonotype was recorded at least ten times. The chain recombines TRBV20-1 with TRBJ2-1, with D possibly matching TRBD2 (8 bases). V gave up 0 bases and J gave up 8 bases, with 20 bases separating them. This CDR3 has 16 amino acids. Per germline, CDR1 DFQATT and CDR2 SNEGSKA (reference sequence). The CDR3 loop is CSARDRRGREVYEQFF. The CDR3 DNA follows: TGCAGTGCTAGAGATCGGAGGGGGCGGGAGGTCTATGAGCAGTTCTTC.

This clonotype came up many times. The chain has TRBV19 and TRBJ1-6, with unresolved D. The CDR3 consists of 16 residues. The germline CDR1 and CDR2 sequences are LNHDA and SQIVND (reference sequence). V dropped 1 base and J dropped 9 bases, with 16 bases sitting between them. CDR3 DNA sequence: TGTGCCAGTAGTATAGGCACGGGCGGATCCACTTCACCCCTCCACTTT. It codes for CASSIGTGGSTSPLHF.

This clonotype was counted ten times or more. The chain couples TRBV28 to TRBJ2-3; D is uncertain. The CDR3 loop spans 18 amino acids. CDR1 and CDR2 (germline): MDHEN, SYDVKM. Trimming took 2 bases from V and 0 from J, leaving 18 bases between them. Written as DNA, the CDR3 is TGTGCCAGCAGTTTAGCCCCAATTGGACGGGCTAGCACAGATACGCAGTATTTT. Amino acids: CASSLAPIGRASTDTQYF.

The V call is TRBV27, the J call TRBJ2-7; TRBD2 aligns across 9 bases. Germline CDR1 MNHEY, CDR2 SMNVEV (reference sequence). J was trimmed by 5 bases and V by 6 bases; bases with no gene match: 11. The CDR3 is 15 amino acids. The CDR3 nucleotides are TGTGCCAGCAGACCTCTTAGCGGGGGTCTTGACGAGCAGTACTTC. This codes for CASRPLSGGLDEQYF.

Ten or more counts support this clonotype. The V and J genes are TRBV20-1 and TRBJ2-3, with 7 bases aligning to TRBD2. The germline gives CDR1 DFQATT, CDR2 SNEGSKA (reference sequence). V shed 3 bases and J 5 bases; nucleotides not matched to a gene: 5. This CDR3 is built from 13 residues. CDR3 DNA sequence: TGCAGTGCTAGTAAGCGGGGAGGAGATACGCAGTATTTT. Residues: CSASKRGGDTQYF.

This clonotype has just a few counts. The V and J genes are TRBV6-2 or TRBV6-3 and TRBJ2-1, with D possibly matching TRBD1 (6 bases). Between the trimmed V and J ends, which lost 5 bases and 9 bases, there was a span of 8 bases. CDR1 is MNHEY, CDR2 SVGEGT, per germline. The CDR3 length is 11 residues. The CDR3 protein is CASSKDSEQFF. In DNA form, the CDR3 reads TGTGCCAGCAGTAAGGACAGTGAGCAGTTCTTC.

This clonotype was seen many times. V is TRBV12-3 or TRBV12-4 and J is TRBJ1-3; D unresolved. Deletions cut 3 bases from V and 0 bases from J, with 6 bases between. CDR3 size: 14 residues. The CDR3 sequence: CASSFRSSGNTIYF. The CDR3 DNA follows: TGTGCCAGCAGTTTCAGAAGCTCTGGAAACACCATATATTTT.

This clonotype turned up a few times. The rearrangement links TRBV27 to TRBJ2-6; no reliable D call. The CDR3 extends over 16 amino acids. Germline V CDR1 and CDR2: MNHEY, SMNVEV (reference sequence). The ends were cut back, 4 bases at V and 2 bases at J, with 12 bases in the middle. CDR3 protein: CASSSPIRTGANVLTF. The CDR3 region has the DNA TGTGCCAGCAGTTCACCGATTCGGACTGGGGCCAACGTCCTGACTTTC.

This clonotype was detected ten times or more. CDR3: CASSGGNTEAFF. In DNA, the CDR3 is TGTGCCAGCAGCGGAGGGAACACTGAAGCTTTCTTT. This chain uses TRBV7-9 with TRBJ1-1; D remains unclear. Germline V gives CDR1 SEHNR, CDR2 FQNEAQ (reference sequence). The CDR3 consists of 12 residues. V was trimmed by 5 bases and J by 1 base, leaving 5 bases between them.

This clonotype was detected only once. Mismatch with germline at one junction end may stem from a read error. The V and J genes are TRBV7-8 and TRBJ2-1; the match to TRBD2 covers 7 bases. The CDR3 loop spans 16 amino acids. CDR1 is SGHVS, CDR2 FQNEAQ, per germline. For the CDR3, the DNA is TGCGCCAGCAGCTTAACCATCGGGGAGGGCGACGATGAGCAGTTCTTC. This translates into CASSLTIGEGDDEQFF.

This clonotype was counted only a few times. The chain joins TRBV5-1 to TRBJ2-1; D gene uncertain. The germline V gene encodes CDR1 SGHRS and CDR2 YFSETQ. The CDR3 is 14 amino acids. Trimming removed 0 bases from V and 10 bases from J, with 14 bases in between. CDR3 in amino acids: CASSLGITTKEQFF. The CDR3 bases are TGCGCCAGCAGCTTGGGGATAACTACAAAGGAGCAGTTCTTC.

The sample holds a few counts of this clonotype. A much larger clone differs by one base, so this may be a read error. The chain carries TRBV6-1 and TRBJ2-7; D is tentatively TRBD1 or TRBD2 (5 bases each). The CDR3 is 14 amino acids. Germline CDR1 reads MNHNS; CDR2 reads SASEGT. V lost 6 bases and J lost 3, with 15 bases in between. This CDR3 reads CASRPGRDHYEQYF. In nucleotides, the CDR3 is TGTGCCAGCAGACCCGGACGGGACCACTACGAGCAGTACTTC.